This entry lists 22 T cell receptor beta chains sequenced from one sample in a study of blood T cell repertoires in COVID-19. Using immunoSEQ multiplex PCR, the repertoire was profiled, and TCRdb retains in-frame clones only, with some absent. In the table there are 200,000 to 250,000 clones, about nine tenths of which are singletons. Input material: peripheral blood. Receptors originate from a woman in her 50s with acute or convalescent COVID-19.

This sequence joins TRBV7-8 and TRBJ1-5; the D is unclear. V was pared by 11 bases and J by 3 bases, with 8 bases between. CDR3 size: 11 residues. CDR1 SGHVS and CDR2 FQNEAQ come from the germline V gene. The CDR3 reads CALWHNQPQHF. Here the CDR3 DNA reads TGTGCCCTTTGGCACAATCAGCCCCAGCATTTT.

The CDR3 loop is CASSLDATGPSYNEQFF. The CDR3 DNA follows: TGTGCCAGCAGCTTAGATGCGACTGGCCCTTCCTACAATGAGCAGTTCTTC. J is TRBJ2-1 and V is TRBV7-2; D gene unclear. Germline assignment: CDR1 SGHTA and CDR2 FQGNSA. The V end was cut by 1 base, the J end by 1 base, with 14 bases between. This CDR3 region has 17 residues.

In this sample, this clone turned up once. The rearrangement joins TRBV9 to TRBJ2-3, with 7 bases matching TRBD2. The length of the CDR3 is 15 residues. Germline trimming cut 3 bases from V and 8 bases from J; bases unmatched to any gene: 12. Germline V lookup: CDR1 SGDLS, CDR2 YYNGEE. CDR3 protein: CASSATSLTVGTQYF. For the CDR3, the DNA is TGTGCCAGCAGCGCGACTAGCCTTACGGTTGGTACGCAGTATTTT.

The CDR3 coding sequence is TGTGCCAGCAAATTAGGGGGGGTCTCCTACGAGCAGTACTTC. This encodes CASKLGGVSYEQYF. The chain employs TRBV7-8 and TRBJ2-7; tentatively, D is TRBD2 (7 bases). The CDR3 extends over 14 amino acids. The germline V gene encodes CDR1 SGHVS and CDR2 FQNEAQ. V lost 7 bases and J 0 bases, leaving 13 bases between the germline ends.

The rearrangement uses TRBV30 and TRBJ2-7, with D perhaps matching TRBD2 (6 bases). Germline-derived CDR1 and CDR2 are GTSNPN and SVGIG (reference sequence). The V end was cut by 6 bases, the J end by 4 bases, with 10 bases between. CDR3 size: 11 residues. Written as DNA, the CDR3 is TGTGCCTGTGGACGGGGGTACGAGCAGTACTTC. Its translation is CACGRGYEQYF.

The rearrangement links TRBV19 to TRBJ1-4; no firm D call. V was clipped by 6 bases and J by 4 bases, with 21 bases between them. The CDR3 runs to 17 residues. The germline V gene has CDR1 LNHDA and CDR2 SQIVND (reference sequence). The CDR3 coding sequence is TGTGCCAGTAGGGGAGGACGTAAGCTTGTACTTAATGAAAAACTGTTTTTT. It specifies CASRGGRKLVLNEKLFF. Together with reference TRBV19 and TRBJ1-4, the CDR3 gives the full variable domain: DGGITQSPKYLFRKEGQNVTLSCEQNLNHDAMYWYRQDPGQGLRLIYYSQIVNDFQKGDIAEGYSVSREKKESFPLTVTSAQKNPTAFYLCASRGGRKLVLNEKLFFGSGTQLSVL.

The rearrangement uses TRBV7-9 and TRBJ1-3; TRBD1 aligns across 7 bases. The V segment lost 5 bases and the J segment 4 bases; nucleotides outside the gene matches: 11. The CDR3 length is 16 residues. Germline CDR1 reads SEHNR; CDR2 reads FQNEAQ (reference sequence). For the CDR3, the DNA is TGTGCCAGCAGCAATACAGGGGCGTCTTCGGGAAACACCATATATTTT. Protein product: CASSNTGASSGNTIYF.

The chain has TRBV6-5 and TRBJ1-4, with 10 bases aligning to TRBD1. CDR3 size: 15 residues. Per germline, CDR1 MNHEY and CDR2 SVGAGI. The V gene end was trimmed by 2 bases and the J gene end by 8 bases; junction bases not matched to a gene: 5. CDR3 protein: CASSYVGTGVEKLFF. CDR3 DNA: TGTGCCAGCAGTTACGTAGGGACAGGGGTCGAAAAACTGTTTTTT.

The CDR3 coding sequence is TGTGCCAGCAGCCAAGATTTCTTAGGGAGCACCATATATTTT. It is translated as CASSQDFLGSTIYF. This chain joins TRBV3-1 (or the pseudogene TRBV3-2) and TRBJ1-3; D remains unclear. V was clipped by 0 bases and J by 9 bases, with 12 bases between them. The CDR3 totals 14 residues. The germline gives CDR1 LGHDT, CDR2 YNNKEL (reference sequence).

The CDR3 protein is CSVQGGDIAYEQYF. In nucleotides, the CDR3 is TGCAGCGTGCAAGGGGGTGACATAGCCTACGAGCAGTACTTC. The chain links TRBV29-1 to TRBJ2-7; tentative D call: TRBD1 (6 bases). The CDR3 covers 14 residues. Germline loops: CDR1 SQVTM, CDR2 ANQGSEA. Trimming shortened V by 6 bases and J by 2 bases, and 17 bases separated the two germline ends.

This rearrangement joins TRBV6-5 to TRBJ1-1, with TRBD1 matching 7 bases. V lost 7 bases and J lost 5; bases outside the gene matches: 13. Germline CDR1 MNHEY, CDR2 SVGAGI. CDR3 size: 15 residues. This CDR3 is CASISLTGEGTEAFF. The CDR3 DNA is TGTGCCAGCATTTCTCTTACAGGGGAAGGGACTGAAGCTTTCTTT.

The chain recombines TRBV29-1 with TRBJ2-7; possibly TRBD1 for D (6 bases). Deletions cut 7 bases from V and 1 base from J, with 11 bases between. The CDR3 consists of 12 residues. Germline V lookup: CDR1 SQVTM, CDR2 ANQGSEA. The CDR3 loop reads CSAFGTSYEQYF. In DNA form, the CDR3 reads TGCAGCGCCTTCGGGACATCCTACGAGCAGTACTTC.

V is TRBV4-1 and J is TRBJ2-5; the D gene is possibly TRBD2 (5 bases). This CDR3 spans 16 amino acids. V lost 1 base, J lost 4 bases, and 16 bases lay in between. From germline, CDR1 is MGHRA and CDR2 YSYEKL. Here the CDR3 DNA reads TGCGCCAGCAGCCAAGTAAATGAGCGGCAATCAGAGACCCAGTACTTC. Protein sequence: CASSQVNERQSETQYF.

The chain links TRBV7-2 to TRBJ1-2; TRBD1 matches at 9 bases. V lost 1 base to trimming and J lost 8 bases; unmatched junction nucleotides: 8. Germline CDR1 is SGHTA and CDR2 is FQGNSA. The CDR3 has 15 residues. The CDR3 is CASSLVGDRAGGYTF. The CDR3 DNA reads TGTGCCAGCAGCTTAGTCGGGGACAGGGCTGGAGGCTACACCTTC.

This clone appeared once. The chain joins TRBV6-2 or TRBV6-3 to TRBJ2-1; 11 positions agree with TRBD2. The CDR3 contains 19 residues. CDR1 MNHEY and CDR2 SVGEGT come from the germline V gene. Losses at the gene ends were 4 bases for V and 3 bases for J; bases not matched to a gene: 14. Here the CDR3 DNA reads TGTGCCAGCAGTTCGACCGAGATACCGGGACTAGCGGACTACAATGAGCAGTTCTTC. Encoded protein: CASSSTEIPGLADYNEQFF.

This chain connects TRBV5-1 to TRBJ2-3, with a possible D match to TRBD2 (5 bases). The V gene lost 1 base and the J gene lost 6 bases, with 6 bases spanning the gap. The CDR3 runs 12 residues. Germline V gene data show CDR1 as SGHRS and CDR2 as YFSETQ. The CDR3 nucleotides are TGCGCCAGCAGCTTGTCGGGGGATACGCAGTATTTT. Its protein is CASSLSGDTQYF.

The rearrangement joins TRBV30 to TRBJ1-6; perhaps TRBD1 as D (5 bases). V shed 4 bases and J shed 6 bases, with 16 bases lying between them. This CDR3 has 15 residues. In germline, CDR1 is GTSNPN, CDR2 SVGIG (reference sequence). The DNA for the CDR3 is TGTGCCTGGACTAAGCGGGTAGGGACTAATTCACCCCTCCACTTT. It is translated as CAWTKRVGTNSPLHF.

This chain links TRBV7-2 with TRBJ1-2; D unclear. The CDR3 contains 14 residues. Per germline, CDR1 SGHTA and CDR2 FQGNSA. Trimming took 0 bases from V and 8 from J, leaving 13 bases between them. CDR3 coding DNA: TGTGCCAGCAGCTTAGCGGGCGTCAGCCAGGGCTACACCTTC. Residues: CASSLAGVSQGYTF.

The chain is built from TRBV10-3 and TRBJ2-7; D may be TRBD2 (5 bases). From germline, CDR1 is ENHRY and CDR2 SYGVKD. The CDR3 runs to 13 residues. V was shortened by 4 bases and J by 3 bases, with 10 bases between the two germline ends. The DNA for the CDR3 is TGTGCCATCAGTGGGGAGTACTTCTACGAGCAGTACTTC. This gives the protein CAISGEYFYEQYF.

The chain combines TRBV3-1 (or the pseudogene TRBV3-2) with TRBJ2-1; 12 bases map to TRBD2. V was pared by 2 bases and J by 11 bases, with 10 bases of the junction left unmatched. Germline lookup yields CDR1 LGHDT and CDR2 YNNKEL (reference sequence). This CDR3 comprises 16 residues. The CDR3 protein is CASSQWPTSGRGKQFF. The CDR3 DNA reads TGTGCCAGCAGCCAATGGCCGACTAGCGGGAGAGGGAAGCAGTTCTTC.

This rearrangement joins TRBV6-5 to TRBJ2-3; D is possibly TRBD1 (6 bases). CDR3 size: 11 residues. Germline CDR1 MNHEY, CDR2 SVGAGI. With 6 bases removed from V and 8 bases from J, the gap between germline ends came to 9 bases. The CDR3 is CASSTGPTQYF. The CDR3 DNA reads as TGTGCCAGCAGCACAGGGCCTACGCAGTATTTT.

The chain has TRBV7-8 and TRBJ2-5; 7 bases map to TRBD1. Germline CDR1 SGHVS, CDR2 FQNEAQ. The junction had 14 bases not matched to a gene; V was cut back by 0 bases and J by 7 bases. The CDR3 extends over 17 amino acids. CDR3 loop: CASSLAVARGSGGTQYF. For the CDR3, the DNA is TGTGCCAGCAGCTTAGCGGTCGCCAGGGGGTCTGGGGGGACCCAGTACTTC.